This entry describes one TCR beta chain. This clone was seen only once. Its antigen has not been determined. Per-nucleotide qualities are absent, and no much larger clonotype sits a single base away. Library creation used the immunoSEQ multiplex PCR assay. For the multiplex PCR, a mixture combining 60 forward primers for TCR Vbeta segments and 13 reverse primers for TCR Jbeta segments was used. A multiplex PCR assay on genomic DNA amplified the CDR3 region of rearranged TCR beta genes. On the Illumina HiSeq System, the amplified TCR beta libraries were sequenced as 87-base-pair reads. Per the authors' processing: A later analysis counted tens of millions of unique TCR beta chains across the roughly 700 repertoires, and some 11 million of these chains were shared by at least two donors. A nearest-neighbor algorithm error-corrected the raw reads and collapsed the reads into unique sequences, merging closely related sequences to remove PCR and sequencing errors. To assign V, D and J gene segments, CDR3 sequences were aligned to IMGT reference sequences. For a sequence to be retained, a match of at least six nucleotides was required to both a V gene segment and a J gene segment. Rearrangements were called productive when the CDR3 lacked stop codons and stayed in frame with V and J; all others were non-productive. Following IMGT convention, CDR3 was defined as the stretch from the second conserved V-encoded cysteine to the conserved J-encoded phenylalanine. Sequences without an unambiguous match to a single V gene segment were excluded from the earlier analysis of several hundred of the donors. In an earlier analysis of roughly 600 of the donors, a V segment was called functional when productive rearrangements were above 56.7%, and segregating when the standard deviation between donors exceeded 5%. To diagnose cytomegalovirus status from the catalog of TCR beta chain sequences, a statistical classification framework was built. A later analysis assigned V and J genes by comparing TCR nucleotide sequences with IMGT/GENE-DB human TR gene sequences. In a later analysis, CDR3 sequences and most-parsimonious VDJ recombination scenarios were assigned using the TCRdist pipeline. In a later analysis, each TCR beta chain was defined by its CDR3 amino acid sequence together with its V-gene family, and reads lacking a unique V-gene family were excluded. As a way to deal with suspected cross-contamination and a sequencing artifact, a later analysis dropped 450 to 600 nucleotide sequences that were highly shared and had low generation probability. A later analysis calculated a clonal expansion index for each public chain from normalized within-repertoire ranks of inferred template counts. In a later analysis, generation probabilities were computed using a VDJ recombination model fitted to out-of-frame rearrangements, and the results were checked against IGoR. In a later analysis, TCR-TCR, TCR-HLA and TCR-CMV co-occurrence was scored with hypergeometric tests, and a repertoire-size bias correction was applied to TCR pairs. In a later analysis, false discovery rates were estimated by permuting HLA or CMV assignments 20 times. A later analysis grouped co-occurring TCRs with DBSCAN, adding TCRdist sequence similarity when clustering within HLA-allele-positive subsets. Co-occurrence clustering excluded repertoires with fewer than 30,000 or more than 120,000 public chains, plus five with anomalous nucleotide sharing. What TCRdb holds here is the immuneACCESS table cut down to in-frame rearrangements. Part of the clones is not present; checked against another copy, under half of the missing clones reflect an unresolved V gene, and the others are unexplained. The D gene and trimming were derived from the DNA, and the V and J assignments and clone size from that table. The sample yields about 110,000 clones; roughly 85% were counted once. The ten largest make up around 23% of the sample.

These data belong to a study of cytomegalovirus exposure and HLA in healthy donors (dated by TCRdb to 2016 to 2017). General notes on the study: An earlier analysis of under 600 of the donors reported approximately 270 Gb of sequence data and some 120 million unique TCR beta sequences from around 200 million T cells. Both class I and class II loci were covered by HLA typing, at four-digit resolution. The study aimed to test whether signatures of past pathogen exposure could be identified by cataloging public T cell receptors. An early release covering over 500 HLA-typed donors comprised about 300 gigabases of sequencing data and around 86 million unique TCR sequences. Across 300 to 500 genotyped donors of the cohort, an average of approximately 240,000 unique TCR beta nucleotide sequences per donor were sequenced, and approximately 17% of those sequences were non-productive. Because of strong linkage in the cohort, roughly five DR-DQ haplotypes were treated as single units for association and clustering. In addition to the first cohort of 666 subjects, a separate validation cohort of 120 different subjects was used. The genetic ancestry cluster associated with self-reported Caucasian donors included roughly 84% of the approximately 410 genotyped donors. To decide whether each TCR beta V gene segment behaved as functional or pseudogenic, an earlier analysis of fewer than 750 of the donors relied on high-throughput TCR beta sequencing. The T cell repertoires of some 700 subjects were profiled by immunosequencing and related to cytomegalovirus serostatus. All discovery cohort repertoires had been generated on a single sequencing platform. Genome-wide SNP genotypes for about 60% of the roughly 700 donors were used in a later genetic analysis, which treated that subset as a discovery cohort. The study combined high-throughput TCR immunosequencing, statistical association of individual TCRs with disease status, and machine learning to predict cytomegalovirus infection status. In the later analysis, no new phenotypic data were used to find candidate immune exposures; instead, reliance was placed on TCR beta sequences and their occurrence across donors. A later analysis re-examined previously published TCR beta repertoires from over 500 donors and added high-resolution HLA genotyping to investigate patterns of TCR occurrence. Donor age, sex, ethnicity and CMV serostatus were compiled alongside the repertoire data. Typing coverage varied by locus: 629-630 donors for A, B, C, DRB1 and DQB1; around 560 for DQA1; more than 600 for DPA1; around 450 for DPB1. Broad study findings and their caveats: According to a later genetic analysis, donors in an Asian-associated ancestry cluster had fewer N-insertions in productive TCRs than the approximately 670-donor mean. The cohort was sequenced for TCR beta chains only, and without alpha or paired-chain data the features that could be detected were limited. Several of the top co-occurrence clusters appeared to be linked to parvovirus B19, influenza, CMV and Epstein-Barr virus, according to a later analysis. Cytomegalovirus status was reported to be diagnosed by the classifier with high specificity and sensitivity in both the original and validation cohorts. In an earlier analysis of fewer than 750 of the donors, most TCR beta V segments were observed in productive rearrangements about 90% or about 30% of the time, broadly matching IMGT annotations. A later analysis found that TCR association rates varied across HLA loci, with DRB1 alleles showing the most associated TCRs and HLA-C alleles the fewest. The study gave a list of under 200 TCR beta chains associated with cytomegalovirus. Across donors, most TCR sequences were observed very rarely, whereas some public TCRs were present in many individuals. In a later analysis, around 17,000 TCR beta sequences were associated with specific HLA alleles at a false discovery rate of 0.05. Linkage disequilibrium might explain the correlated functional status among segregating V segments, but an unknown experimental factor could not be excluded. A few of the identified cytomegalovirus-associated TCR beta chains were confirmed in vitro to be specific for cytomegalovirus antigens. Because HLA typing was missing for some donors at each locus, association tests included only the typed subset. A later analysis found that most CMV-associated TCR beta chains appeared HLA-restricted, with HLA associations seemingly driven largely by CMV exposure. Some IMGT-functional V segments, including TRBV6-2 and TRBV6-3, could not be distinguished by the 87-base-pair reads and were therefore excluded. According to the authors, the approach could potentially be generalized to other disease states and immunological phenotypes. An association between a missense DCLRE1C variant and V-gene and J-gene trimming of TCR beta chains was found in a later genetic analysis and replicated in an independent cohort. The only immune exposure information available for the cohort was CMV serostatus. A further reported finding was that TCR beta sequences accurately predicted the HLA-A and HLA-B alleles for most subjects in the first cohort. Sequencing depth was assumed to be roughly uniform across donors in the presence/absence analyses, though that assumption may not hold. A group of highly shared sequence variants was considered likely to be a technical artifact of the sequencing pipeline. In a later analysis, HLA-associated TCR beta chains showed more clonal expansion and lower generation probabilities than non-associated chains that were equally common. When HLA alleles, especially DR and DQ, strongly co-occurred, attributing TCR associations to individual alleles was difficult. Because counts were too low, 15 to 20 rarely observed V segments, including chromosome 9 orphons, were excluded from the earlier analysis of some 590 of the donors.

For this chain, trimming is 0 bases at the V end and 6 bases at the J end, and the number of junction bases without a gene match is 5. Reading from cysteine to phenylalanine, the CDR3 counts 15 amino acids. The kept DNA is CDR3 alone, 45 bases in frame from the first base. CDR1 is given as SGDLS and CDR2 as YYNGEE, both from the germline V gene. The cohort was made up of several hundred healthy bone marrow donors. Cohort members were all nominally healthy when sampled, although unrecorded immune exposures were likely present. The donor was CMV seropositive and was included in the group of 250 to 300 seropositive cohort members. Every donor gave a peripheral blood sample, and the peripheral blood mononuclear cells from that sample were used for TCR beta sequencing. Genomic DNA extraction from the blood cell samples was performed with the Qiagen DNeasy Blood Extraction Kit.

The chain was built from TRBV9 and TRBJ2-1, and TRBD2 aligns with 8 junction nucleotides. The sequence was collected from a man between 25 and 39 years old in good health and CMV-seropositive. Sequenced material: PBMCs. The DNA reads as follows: TGTGCCAGCAGCGTAGCGGGGGGGCCGGGCAATGAGCAGTTCTTC. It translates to CASSVAGGPGNEQFF.